What follows is one TCR beta chain and its context. Its antigen is not known. Libraries were prepared by immunoSEQ multiplex PCR; TCRdb keeps only in-frame clonotypes and omits some of them. The sample contains 9,500 to 15,000 clones, about 93% of which appear only once. This CDR3 spans 12 amino acids. Germline V gives CDR1 KGHSH, CDR2 LQKENI. V was shortened by 2 bases and J by 6 bases, with 7 bases between the two germline ends. The entry originates in a study of graft-versus-host responses after intestinal transplantation. Study-wide background: Grafts that recipients had were multivisceral, liver-intestinal, or isolated intestinal transplants. The recipients all started with anti-thymocyte globulin induction and then took tacrolimus and steroids for about three years.

Whole-study results and caveats: Early post-transplant HvG declines showed an association with peak circulating GvH clone levels. Clonal ratios of graft-versus-host to host-versus-graft in allografts were high for patients exhibiting graft-donor T cell macrochimerism.

V is TRBV18 and J is TRBJ1-1; D might be TRBD1 (5 bases). This specimen consisted of PBMCs, obtained 109 days after intestinal transplant. This receptor was obtained from a human patient who received an intestinal transplant, so some T cells may come from the graft donor. Here the CDR3 reads CASSPEGAEAFF. The DNA of the CDR3 is TGTGCCAGCTCACCAGAAGGGGCTGAAGCTTTCTTT.